The present TCR beta chain was sequenced within a study of blood T cell repertoires in COVID-19. With 5 bases removed from V and 0 bases from J, the gap between germline ends came to 11 bases. This CDR3 is 14 amino acids long. Germline values: CDR1 MNHNY, CDR2 SVGAGI (reference sequence). In the original workflow: Using reference gene primer amplification, nucleated cell counts were estimated. Generated by immunoSEQ multiplex PCR, the TCRdb table keeps only in-frame clones and is missing some. V, J and clone size derive from that table, while D and trimming were established from the DNA sequence. Of a few hundred thousand clones in the sample, around 83% were seen once.

The chain joins TRBV6-6 to TRBJ2-7; unclear D gene. The receptor was isolated from a man aged 50 to 59 with active or convalescent COVID-19. Material for sequencing was peripheral blood. The CDR3 bases are TGTGCCAGCAGTCGAACACCTAGCTCCTACGAGCAGTACTTC. This translates into CASSRTPSSYEQYF.